This TCR beta chain was documented in a study of blood T cell repertoires in COVID-19. CDR3 length: 15 residues. Between the trimmed V and J ends, which lost 6 bases and 4 bases, there was a span of 16 bases. Germline assignment: CDR1 MNHEY and CDR2 SVGAGI. In the authors' methods: Reference gene primer amplification gave nucleated cell count estimates. The method was immunoSEQ multiplex PCR; TCRdb's version includes in-frame clones alone and lacks a portion of them. V, J and clone size are those of that table, while D and trimming were read from the DNA. The sample includes 410,000 or so clones, roughly 90% of them seen just once.

This rearrangement joins TRBV6-5 to TRBJ1-3, with D perhaps matching TRBD1 (5 bases). This sequence originates from a woman in her 40s with COVID-19, enrolled during active disease. The sequenced material came from peripheral blood. CDR3 region: CASRNGGDGGNTIYF. CDR3 nucleotides: TGTGCCAGCAGAAACGGGGGGGACGGGGGAAACACCATATATTTT.